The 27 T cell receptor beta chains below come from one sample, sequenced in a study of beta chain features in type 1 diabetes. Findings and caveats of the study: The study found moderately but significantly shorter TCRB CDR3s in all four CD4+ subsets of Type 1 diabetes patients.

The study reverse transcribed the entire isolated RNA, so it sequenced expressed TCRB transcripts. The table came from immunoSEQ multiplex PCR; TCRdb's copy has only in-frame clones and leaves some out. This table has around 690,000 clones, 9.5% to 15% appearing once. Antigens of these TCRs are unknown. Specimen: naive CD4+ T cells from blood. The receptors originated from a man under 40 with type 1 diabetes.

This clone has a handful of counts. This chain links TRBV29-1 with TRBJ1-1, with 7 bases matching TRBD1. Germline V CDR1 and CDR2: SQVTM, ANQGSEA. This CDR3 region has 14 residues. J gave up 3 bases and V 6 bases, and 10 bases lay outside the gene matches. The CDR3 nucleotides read TGCAGCGTGTACTCAGGGGGTTCTGACACTGAAGCTTTCTTT. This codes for CSVYSGGSDTEAFF.

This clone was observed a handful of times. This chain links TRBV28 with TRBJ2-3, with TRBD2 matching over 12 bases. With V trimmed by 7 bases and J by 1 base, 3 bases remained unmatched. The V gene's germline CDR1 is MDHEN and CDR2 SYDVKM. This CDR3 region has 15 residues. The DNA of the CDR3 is TGTGCCAGCAACCGACTAGCGGGAGGCACAGATACGCAGTATTTT. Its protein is CASNRLAGGTDTQYF.

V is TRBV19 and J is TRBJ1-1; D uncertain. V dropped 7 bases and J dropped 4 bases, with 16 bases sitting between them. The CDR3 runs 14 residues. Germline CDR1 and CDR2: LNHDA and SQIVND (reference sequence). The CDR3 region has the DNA TGTGCCAGTACCGCCGGGCCGGGTGGCACTGAAGCTTTCTTT. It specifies CASTAGPGGTEAFF.

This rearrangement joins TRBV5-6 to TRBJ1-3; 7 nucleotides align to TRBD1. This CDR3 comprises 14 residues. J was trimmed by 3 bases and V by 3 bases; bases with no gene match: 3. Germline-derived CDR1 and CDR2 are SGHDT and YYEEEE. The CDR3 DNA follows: TGTGCCAGCAGCTGGGACAGCTATGGAAACACCATATATTTT. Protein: CASSWDSYGNTIYF.

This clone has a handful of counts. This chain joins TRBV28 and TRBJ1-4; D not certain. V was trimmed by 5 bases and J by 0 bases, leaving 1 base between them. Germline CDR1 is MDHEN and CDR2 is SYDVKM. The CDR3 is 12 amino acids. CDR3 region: CASSTTNEKLFF. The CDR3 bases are TGTGCCAGCAGTACAACTAATGAAAAACTGTTTTTT.

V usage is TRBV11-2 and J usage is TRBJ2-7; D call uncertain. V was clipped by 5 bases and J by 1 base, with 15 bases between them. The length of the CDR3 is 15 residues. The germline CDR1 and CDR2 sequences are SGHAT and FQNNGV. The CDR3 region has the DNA TGTGCCAGCAGCCCACTCTTCGGGCCATCCTACGAGCAGTACTTC. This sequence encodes CASSPLFGPSYEQYF.

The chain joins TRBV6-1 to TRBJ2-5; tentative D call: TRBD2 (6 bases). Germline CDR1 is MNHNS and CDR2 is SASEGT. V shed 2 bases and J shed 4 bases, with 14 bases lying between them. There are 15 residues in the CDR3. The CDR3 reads CASSERRVRSETQYF. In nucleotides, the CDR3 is TGTGCCAGCAGTGAAAGGAGGGTGCGCTCAGAGACCCAGTACTTC.

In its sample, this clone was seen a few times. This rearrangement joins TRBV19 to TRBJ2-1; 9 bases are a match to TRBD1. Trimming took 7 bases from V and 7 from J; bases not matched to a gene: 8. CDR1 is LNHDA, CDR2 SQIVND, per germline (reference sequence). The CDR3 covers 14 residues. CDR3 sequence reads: CASTSQGAGNEQFF. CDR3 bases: TGTGCCAGTACCTCACAGGGGGCCGGGAATGAGCAGTTCTTC. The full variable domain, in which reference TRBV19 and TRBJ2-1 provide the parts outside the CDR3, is DGGITQSPKYLFRKEGQNVTLSCEQNLNHDAMYWYRQDPGQGLRLIYYSQIVNDFQKGDIAEGYSVSREKKESFPLTVTSAQKNPTAFYLCASTSQGAGNEQFFGPGTRLTVL.

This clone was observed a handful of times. The CDR3 here is CASSLVGQYQETQYF. In DNA, the CDR3 is TGTGCCAGCAGCTTAGTAGGCCAGTACCAAGAGACCCAGTACTTC. The chain is built from TRBV7-9 and TRBJ2-5; the D is unclear. The germline V and J ends were trimmed by 1 base and 0 bases, with 9 bases remaining between them. CDR3 length: 15 amino acids. Germline V gene data show CDR1 as SEHNR and CDR2 as FQNEAQ (reference sequence).

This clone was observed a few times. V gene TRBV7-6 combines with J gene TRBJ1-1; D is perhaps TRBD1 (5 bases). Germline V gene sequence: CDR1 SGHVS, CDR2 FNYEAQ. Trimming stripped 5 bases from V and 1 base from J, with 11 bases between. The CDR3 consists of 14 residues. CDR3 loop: CASSTGGGNTEAFF. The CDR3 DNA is TGTGCCAGCAGCACGGGCGGGGGGAACACTGAAGCTTTCTTT.

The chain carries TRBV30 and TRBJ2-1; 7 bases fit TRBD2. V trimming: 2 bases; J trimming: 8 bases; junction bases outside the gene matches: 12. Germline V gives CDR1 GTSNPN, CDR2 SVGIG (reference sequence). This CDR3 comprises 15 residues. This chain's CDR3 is CAWSPYKGGRDEQFF. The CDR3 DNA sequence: TGTGCCTGGAGTCCGTACAAGGGAGGGCGGGATGAGCAGTTCTTC.

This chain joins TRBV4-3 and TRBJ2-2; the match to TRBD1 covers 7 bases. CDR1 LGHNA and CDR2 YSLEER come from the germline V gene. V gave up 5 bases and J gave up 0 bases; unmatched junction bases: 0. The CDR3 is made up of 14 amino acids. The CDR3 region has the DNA TGCGCCAGCAGCGACAGGGCGAACACCGGGGAGCTGTTTTTT. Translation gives CASSDRANTGELFF.

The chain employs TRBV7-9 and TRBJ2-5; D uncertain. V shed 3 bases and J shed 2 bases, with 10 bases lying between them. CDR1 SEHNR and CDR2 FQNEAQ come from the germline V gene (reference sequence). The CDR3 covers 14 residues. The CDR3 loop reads CASSLESRQETQYF. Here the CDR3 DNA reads TGTGCCAGCAGCTTGGAAAGTCGTCAAGAGACCCAGTACTTC.

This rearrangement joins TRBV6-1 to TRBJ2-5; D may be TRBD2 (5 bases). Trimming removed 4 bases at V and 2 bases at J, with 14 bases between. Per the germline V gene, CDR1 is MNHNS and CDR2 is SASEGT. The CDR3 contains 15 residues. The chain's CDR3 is CASSGPIRGQETQYF. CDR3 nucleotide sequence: TGTGCCAGCAGTGGGCCCATCCGAGGGCAAGAGACCCAGTACTTC.

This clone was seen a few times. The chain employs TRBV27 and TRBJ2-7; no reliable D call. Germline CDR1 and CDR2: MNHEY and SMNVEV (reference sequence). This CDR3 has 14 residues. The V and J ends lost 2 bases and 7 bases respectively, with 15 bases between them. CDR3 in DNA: TGTGCCAGCAGTTTAACGTGGACCCCCGGTGAGCAGTACTTC. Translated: CASSLTWTPGEQYF.

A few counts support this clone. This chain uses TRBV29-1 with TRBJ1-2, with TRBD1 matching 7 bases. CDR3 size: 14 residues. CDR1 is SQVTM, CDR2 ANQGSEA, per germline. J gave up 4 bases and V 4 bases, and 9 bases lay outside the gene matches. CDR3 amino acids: CSVGGRGDGYGYTF. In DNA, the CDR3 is TGCAGCGTTGGAGGCAGGGGGGACGGCTATGGCTACACCTTC. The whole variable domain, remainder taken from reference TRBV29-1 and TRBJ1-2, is SAVISQKPSRDICQRGTSLTIQCQVDSQVTMMFWYRQQPGQSLTLIATANQGSEATYESGFVIDKFPISRPNLTFSTLTVSNMSPEDSSIYLCSVGGRGDGYGYTFGSGTRLTVV.

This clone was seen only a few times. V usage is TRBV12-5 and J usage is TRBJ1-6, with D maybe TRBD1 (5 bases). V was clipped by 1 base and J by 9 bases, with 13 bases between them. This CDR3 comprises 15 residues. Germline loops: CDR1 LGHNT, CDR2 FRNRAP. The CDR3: CASGLEAGRASPLHF. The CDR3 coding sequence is TGTGCTAGTGGTTTGGAGGCAGGGAGGGCTTCACCCCTCCACTTT.

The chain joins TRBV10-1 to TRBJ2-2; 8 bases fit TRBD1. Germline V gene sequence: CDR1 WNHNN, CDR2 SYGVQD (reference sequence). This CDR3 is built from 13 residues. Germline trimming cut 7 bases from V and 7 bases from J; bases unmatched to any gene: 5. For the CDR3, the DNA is TGCGCCAGCAAAGACAGGGGCGACGGGGAGCTGTTTTTT. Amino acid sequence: CASKDRGDGELFF.

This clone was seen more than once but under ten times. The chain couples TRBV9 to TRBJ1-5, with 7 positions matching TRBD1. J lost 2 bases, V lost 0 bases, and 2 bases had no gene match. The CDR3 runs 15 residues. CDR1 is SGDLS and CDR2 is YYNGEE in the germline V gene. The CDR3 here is CASSVVQGGNQPQHF. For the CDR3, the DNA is TGTGCCAGCAGCGTAGTCCAGGGGGGCAATCAGCCCCAGCATTTT.

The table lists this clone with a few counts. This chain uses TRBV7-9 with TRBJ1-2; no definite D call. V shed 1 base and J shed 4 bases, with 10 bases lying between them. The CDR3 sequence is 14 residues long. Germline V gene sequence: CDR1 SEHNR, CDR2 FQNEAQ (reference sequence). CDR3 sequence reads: CASSLEVMGYGYTF. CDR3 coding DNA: TGTGCCAGCAGCTTAGAGGTTATGGGCTATGGCTACACCTTC.

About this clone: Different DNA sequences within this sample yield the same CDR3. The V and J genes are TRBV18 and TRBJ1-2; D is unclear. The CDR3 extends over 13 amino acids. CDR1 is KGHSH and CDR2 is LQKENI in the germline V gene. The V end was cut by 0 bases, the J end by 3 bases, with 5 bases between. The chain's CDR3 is CASSPPGDYGYTF. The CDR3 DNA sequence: TGTGCCAGCTCACCACCGGGTGACTATGGCTACACCTTC.

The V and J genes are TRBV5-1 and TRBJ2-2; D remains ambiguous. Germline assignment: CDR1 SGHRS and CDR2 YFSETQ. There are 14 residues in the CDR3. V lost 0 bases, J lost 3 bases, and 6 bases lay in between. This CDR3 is CASSLDGYTGELFF. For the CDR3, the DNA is TGCGCCAGCAGCTTGGATGGCTACACCGGGGAGCTGTTTTTT.

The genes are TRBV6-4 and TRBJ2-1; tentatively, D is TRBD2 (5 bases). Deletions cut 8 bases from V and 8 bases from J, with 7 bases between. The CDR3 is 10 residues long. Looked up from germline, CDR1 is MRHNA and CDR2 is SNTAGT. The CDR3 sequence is CASPGDEQFF. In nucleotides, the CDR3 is TGTGCCAGCCCCGGGGATGAGCAGTTCTTC.

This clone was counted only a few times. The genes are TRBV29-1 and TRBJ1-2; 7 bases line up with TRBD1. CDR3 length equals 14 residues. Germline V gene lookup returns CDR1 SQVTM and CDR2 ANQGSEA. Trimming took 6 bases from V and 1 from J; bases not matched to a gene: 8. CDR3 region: CSVRDRWNNYGYTF. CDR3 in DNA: TGCAGCGTCCGGGACAGATGGAATAACTATGGCTACACCTTC.

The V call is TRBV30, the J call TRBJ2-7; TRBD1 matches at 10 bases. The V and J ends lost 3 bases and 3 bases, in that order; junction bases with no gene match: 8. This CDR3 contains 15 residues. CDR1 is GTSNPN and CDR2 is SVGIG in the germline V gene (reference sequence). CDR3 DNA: TGTGCCTGGAGCCTAACCGGGACAGGGGTCTACGAGCAGTACTTC. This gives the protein CAWSLTGTGVYEQYF.

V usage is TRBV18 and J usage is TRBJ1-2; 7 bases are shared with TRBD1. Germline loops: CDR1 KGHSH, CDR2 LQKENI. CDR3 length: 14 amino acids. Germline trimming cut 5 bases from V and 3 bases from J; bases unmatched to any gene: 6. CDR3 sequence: CASSRQGVDYGYTF. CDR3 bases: TGTGCCAGCTCAAGACAGGGTGTGGACTATGGCTACACCTTC. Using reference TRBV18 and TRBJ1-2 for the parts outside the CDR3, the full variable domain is NAGVMQNPRHLVRRRGQEARLRCSPMKGHSHVYWYRQLPEEGLKFMVYLQKENIIDESGMPKERFSAEFPKEGPSILRIQQVVRGDSAAYFCASSRQGVDYGYTFGSGTRLTVV.

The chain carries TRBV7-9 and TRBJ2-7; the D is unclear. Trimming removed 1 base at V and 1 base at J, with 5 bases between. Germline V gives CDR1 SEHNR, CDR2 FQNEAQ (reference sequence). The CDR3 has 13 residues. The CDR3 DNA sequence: TGTGCCAGCAGCTTAGACCCTTCCTACGAGCAGTACTTC. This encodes CASSLDPSYEQYF.